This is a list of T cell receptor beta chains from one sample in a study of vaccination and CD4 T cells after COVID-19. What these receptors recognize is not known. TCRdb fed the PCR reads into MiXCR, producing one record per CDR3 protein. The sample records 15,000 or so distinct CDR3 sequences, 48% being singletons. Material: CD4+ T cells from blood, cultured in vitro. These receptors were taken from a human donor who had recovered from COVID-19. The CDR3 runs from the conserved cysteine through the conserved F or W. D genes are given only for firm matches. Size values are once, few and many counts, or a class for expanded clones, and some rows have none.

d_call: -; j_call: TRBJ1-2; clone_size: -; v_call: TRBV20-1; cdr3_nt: TGCAGTGCTAGACTCGGGGGGTCGGACTATGGCTACACCTTC; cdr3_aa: CSARLGGSDYGYTF
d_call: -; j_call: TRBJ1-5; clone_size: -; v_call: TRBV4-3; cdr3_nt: TGCGCCAGCAGCCCGACACTACTTAGCAATCAGCCCCAGCATTTT; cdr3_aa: CASSPTLLSNQPQHF
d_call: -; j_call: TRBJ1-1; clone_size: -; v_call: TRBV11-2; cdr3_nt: TGTGCCAGCAGCTTGACAGGAGGGGGGAACACTGAAGCTTTCTTT; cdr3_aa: CASSLTGGGNTEAFF
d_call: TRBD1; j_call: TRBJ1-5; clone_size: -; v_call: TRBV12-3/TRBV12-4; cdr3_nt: TGTGCCAGCAGCCCGACAGGGGGAAATCAGCCCCAGCATTTT; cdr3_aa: CASSPTGGNQPQHF
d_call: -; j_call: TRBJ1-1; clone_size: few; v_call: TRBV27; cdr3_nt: TGTGCCAGCAGCCCAAGGGAGTTGGGTAGGACTGAAGCTTTCTTT; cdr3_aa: CASSPRELGRTEAFF
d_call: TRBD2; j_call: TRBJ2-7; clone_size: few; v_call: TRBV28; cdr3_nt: TGTGCCAGCATTCCTAGCGGGAGGGCCTACGAGCAGTACTTC; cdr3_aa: CASIPSGRAYEQYF
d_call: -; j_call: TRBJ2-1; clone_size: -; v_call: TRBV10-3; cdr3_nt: TGTGCCATCAGTGAGTCGGGCGGAAATGAGCAGTTCTTC; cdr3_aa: CAISESGGNEQFF
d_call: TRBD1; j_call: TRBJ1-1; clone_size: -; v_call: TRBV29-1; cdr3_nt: TGCAGCGTCGGACAGGGGTTGAACACTGAAGCTTTCTTT; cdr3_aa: CSVGQGLNTEAFF
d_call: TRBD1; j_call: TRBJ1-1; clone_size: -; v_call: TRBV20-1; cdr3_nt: TGCAGTGCTAGAGATCGGGTCAGGGGGCACACTGAAGCTTTCTTT; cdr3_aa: CSARDRVRGHTEAFF
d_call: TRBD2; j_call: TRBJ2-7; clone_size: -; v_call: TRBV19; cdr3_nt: TGTGCCAGTAGTTCCGGGACTAGCGGGAGAGGAAACGAGCAGTACTTC; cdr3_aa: CASSSGTSGRGNEQYF